These 7 T cell receptor beta chains were all obtained from the same sample, sequenced in a study. Using its own MiXCR run on the 5' RACE reads, TCRdb lists one record per CDR3 protein. The repertoire holds tens of thousands of distinct CDR3 sequences, approximately 24% seen once, with roughly 3% in the top ten. Material: tumor-infiltrating naive CD4+ T cells sorted from the breast tumor. Subset defined: naive CD4+ T cells, CD4+CD45RA+CD25-. The receptors originated from a female donor with breast cancer.

The V and J genes are TRBV12-3 or TRBV12-4 and TRBJ1-2; D unresolved. V lost 3 bases, J lost 4 bases, and 9 bases lay in between. This CDR3 spans 13 amino acids. The CDR3 spells CASSFKGTYGYTF. CDR3 coding DNA: TGTGCCAGCAGTTTTAAGGGAACCTATGGCTACACCTTC.

J is TRBJ1-4 and V is TRBV9; D is undetermined. The V end lost 3 bases, the J end lost 10 bases, and 16 bases lay between the germline ends. The germline V gene encodes CDR1 SGDLS and CDR2 YYNGEE. CDR3 length equals 14 residues. Here the CDR3 DNA reads TGTGCCAGCAGCGAACGGACGGATTCGGGAAAACTGTTTTTT. Its protein is CASSERTDSGKLFF.

The J gene is TRBJ2-7, the V gene TRBV6-1; D is perhaps TRBD1 or TRBD2 (5 bases each). The CDR3 totals 13 residues. The germline V gene has CDR1 MNHNS and CDR2 SASEGT. The V and J ends lost 6 bases and 0 bases respectively, with 9 bases between them. This CDR3 reads CASRGPSSYEQYV. The CDR3 region has the DNA TGTGCCAGCAGGGGACCAAGCTCCTACGAGCAGTACGTC.

The J gene is TRBJ2-7, the V gene TRBV20-1; D remains unclear. The CDR3 totals 10 residues. Germline CDR1 and CDR2: DFQATT and SNEGSKA (reference sequence). The CDR3 DNA sequence: TGCAGCCCCTTCCAACACGAGCAGTACTTC. It specifies CSPFQHEQYF.

The chain recombines TRBV12-3 or TRBV12-4 with TRBJ1-5; D is unresolved. The CDR3 runs 13 residues. V lost 8 bases, J lost 6 bases, and 14 bases lay in between. CDR3: CASAMRKGQPQHF. The CDR3 nucleotides read TGTGCCAGCGCTATGAGGAAAGGTCAGCCCCAGCATTTT.

This clonotype was observed at least ten times. The CDR3 spells CASSERPRGSTDTQYF. The CDR3 DNA sequence: TGTGCCAGCAGTGAACGGCCGCGGGGCAGCACAGATACGCAGTATTTT. V is TRBV6-1 and J is TRBJ2-3; a possible D gene is TRBD2 (6 bases). CDR1 and CDR2 (germline): MNHNS, SASEGT. Trimming removed 2 bases at V and 0 bases at J, with 12 bases between. The CDR3 covers 16 residues.

This rearrangement joins TRBV7-2 to TRBJ2-1; 7 nucleotides align to TRBD1. Losses at the gene ends were 1 base for V and 1 base for J; bases not matched to a gene: 7. Germline V gene lookup returns CDR1 SGHTA and CDR2 FQGNSA. This CDR3 spans 17 amino acids. For the CDR3, the DNA is TGTGCCAGCAGCTTAGATTTGGTACAGGGGTCCTACAATGAGCAGTTCTTC. Protein product: CASSLDLVQGSYNEQFF.